The clone carrying this TCR beta chain was detected once. The antigen remains unidentified. This sample was taken from a study of T cell responses to AZD1222 COVID-19 vaccine. Study conclusions and caveats: Seropositive status at baseline applied to only six AZD1222 recipients.

The protocol was immunoSEQ multiplex PCR, while the TCRdb copy is restricted to in-frame clones and leaves out a portion. The sample has about 110,000 clones; approximately 89% are singletons. Sequenced material: peripheral blood, taken on day 0 of AZD1222 vaccination. The sequence was obtained from an adult in good health.

CDR3 DNA: TGTGCCAGCAGCTTAAACCGACTAGATCCCTACGAGCAGTACTTC. Translation gives CASSLNRLDPYEQYF. This chain joins TRBV7-8 and TRBJ2-7; tentative D call: TRBD2 (6 bases). V shed 2 bases and J shed 2 bases, with 13 bases lying between them. The CDR3 covers 15 residues. CDR1 and CDR2 from the germline V gene are SGHVS and FQNEAQ.